This T cell receptor beta chain emerged from a study of blood T cells in healthy people across ages. General study results and limits: The fall in TCR beta diversity per million T cells was roughly linear with age.

V was shortened by 0 bases and J by 8 bases, with 19 bases between the two germline ends. Looked up from germline, CDR1 is DFQATT and CDR2 is SNEGSKA (reference sequence). CDR3 length: 15 amino acids. Regarding this clonotype: Antigen: not known.

A second 7 to 11 cycle PCR used barcoded and J-beta primers. TCRdb processed the 5' RACE reads anew with MiXCR; each CDR3 protein has one entry. The sample contains approximately 1.5 million distinct CDR3 sequences, about 42% of which appear only once. This chain joins TRBV20-1 and TRBJ1-2; possibly TRBD1 for D (6 bases). The source material was blood. The TCR comes from a woman younger than 35 in good health. The CDR3 spells CSAREPGVITYGYTF. The CDR3 DNA follows: TGCAGTGCTAGAGAGCCAGGGGTTATAACCTACGGCTACACCTTC.